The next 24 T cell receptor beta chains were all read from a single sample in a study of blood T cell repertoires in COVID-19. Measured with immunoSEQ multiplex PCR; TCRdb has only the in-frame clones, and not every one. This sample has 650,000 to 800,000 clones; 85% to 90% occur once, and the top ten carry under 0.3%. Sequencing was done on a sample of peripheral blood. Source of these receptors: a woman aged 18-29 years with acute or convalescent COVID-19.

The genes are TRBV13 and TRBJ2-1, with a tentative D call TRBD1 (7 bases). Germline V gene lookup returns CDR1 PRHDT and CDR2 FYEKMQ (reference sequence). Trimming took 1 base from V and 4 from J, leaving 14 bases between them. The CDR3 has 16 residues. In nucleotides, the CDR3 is TGTGCCAGCAGCTTAGTTACAGGGGAGGAGTACAATGAGCAGTTCTTC. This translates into CASSLVTGEEYNEQFF.

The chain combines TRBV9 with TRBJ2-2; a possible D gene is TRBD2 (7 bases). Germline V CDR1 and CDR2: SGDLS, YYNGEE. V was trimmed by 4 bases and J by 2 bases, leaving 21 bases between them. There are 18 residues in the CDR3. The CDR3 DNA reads TGTGCCAGCAGCTTCCCCCTGGGGGGGGGCAGTAACACCGGGGAGCTGTTTTTT. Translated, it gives CASSFPLGGGSNTGELFF.

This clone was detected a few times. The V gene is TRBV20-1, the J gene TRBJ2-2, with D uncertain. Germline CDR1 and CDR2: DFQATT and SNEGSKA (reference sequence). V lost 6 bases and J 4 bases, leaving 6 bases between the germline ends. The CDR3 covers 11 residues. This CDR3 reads CSAPSTGELFF. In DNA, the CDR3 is TGCAGTGCCCCCAGCACCGGGGAGCTGTTTTTT.

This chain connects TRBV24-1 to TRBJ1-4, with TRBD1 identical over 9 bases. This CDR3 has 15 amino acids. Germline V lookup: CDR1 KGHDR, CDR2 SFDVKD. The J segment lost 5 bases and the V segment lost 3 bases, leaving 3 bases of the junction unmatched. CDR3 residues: CATSDGTGKNEKLFF. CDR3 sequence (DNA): TGTGCCACCAGTGATGGGACAGGGAAAAATGAAAAACTGTTTTTT.

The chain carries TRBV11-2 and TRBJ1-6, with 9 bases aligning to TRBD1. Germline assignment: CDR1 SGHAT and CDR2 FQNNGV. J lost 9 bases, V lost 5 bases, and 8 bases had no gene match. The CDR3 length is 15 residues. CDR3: CASSGPGQGGSPLHF. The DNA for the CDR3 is TGTGCCAGCAGCGGACCGGGACAGGGCGGTTCACCCCTCCACTTT.

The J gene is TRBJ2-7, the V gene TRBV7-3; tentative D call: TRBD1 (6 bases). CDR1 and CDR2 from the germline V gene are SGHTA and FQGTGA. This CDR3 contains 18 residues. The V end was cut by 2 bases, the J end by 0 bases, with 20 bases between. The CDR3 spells CASSLGPISRDISYEQYF. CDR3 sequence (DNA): TGTGCCAGCAGCTTAGGCCCCATTTCCCGGGACATCTCCTACGAGCAGTACTTC.

The DNA of the CDR3 is TGTGCCTGGAGAATAAAAGGGCAGGGCTACGAGCAGTACTTC. This translates into CAWRIKGQGYEQYF. The genes are TRBV30 and TRBJ2-7; TRBD1 might be the D (5 bases). V was clipped by 3 bases and J by 3 bases, with 15 bases between them. The CDR3 length is 14 residues. The germline gives CDR1 GTSNPN, CDR2 SVGIG (reference sequence).

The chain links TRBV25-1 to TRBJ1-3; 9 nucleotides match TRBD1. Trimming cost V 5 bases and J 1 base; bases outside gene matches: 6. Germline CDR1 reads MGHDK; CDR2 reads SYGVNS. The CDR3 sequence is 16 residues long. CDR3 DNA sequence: TGTGCCAGCAGTCTCGGACAGGGGTTGTCTGGAAACACCATATATTTT. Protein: CASSLGQGLSGNTIYF.

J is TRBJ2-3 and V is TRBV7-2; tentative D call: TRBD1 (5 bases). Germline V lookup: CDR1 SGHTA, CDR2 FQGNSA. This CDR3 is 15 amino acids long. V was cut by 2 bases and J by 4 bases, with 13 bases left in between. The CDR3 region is CASSLSPGMADTQYF. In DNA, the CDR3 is TGTGCCAGCAGCTTAAGTCCAGGGATGGCAGATACGCAGTATTTT.

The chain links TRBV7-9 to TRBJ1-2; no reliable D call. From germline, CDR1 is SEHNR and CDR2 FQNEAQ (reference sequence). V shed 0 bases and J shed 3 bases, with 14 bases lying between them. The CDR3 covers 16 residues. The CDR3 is CASSLASGGLDYGYTF. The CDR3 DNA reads TGTGCCAGCAGCTTAGCGTCGGGAGGGCTTGACTATGGCTACACCTTC.

The CDR3 loop is CASSLGQPTQGYTF. In DNA form, the CDR3 reads TGTGCCAGCAGCTTAGGACAGCCGACCCAAGGCTACACCTTC. This chain uses TRBV7-8 with TRBJ1-2; a possible D gene is TRBD1 (5 bases). Germline V gene data show CDR1 as SGHVS and CDR2 as FQNEAQ. Trimming took 1 base from V and 8 from J, leaving 14 bases between them. This CDR3 spans 14 amino acids.

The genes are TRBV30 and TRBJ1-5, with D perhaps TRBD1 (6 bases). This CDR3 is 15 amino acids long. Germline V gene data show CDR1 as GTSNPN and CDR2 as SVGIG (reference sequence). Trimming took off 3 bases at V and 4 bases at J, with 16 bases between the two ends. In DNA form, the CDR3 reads TGTGCCTGGAGGTTCCAGGGGAAAGGGAATCAGCCCCAGCATTTT. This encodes CAWRFQGKGNQPQHF.

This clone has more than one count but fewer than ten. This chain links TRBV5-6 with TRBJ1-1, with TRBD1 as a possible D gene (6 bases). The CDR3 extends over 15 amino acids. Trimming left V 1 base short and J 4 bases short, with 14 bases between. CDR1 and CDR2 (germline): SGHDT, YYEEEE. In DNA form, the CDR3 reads TGTGCCAGCAGCTTGTCCTACAGGGAGATCACTGAAGCTTTCTTT. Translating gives CASSLSYREITEAFF.

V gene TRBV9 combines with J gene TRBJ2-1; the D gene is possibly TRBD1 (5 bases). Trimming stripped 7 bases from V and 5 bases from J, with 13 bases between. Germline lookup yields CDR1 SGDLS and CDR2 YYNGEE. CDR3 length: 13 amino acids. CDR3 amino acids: CASGSTADNEQFF. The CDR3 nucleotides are TGTGCCAGCGGGTCGACAGCCGACAATGAGCAGTTCTTC.

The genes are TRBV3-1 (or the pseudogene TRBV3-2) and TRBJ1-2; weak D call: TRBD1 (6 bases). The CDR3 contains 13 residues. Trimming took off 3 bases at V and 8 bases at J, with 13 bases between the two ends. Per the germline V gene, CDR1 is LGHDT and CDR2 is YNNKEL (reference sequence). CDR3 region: CASSQAQGVGYTF. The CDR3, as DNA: TGTGCCAGCAGCCAGGCACAGGGTGTGGGCTACACCTTC.

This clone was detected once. CDR3 nucleotides: TGTGCCAGCAGTCCCTTGACAGGGGGCAAGGAGACCCAGTACTTC. This translates into CASSPLTGGKETQYF. The chain combines TRBV27 with TRBJ2-5, with 10 positions matching TRBD1. The length of the CDR3 is 15 residues. The germline gives CDR1 MNHEY, CDR2 SMNVEV (reference sequence). Germline trimming cut 5 bases from V and 5 bases from J; bases unmatched to any gene: 8.

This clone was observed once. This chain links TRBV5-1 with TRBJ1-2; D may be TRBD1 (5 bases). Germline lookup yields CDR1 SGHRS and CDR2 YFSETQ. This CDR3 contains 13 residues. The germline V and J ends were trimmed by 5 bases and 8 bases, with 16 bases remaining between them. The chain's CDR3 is CASRMSAGWGYTF. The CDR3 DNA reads TGCGCCAGCAGAATGTCGGCAGGGTGGGGCTACACCTTC.

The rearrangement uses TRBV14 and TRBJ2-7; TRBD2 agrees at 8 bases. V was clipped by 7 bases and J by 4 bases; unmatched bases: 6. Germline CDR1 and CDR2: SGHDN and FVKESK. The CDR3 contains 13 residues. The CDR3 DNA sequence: TGTGCCAGCAATCAGCGGGGGCTATACGAGCAGTACTTC. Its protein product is CASNQRGLYEQYF.

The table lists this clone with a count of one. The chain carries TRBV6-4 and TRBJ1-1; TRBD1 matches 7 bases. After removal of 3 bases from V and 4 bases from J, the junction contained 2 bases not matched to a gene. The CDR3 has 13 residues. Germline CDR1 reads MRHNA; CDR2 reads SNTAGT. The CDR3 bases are TGTGCCAGCAGTGAAAGGGGGCTCACTGAAGCTTTCTTT. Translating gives CASSERGLTEAFF.

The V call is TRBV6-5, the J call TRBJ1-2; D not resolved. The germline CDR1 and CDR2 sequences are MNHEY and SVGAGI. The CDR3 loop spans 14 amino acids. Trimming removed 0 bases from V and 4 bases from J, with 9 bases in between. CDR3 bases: TGTGCCAGCAGTTACTCGCCCAGATCCTATGGCTACACCTTC. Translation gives CASSYSPRSYGYTF.

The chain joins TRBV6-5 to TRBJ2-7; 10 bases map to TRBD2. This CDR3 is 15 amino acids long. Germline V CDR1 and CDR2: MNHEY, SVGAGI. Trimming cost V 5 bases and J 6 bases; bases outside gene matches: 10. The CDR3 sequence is CASSPTLAGQSEQYF. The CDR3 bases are TGTGCCAGCAGTCCGACACTAGCGGGGCAGAGCGAGCAGTACTTC.

The CDR3 sequence is CASSQATTGTYQPQHF. For the CDR3, the DNA is TGCGCCAGCAGCCAAGCGACGACAGGGACCTATCAGCCCCAGCATTTT. The chain has TRBV4-1 and TRBJ1-5; 7 bases match TRBD1. This CDR3 contains 16 residues. V lost 1 base to trimming and J lost 5 bases; unmatched junction nucleotides: 8. Germline CDR1 MGHRA, CDR2 YSYEKL.

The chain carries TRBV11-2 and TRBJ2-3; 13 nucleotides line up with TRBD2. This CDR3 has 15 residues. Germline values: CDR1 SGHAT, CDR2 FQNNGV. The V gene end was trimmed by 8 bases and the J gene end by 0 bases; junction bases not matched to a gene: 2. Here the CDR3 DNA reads TGTGCCAGCGGGACTAGCGGGGCTAGCACAGATACGCAGTATTTT. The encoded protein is CASGTSGASTDTQYF.

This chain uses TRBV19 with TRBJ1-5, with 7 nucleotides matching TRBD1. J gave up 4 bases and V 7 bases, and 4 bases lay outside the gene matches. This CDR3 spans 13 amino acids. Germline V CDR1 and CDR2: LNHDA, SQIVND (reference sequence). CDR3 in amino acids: CASNEGANQPQHF. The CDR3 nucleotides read TGTGCCAGTAACGAGGGGGCGAATCAGCCCCAGCATTTT.